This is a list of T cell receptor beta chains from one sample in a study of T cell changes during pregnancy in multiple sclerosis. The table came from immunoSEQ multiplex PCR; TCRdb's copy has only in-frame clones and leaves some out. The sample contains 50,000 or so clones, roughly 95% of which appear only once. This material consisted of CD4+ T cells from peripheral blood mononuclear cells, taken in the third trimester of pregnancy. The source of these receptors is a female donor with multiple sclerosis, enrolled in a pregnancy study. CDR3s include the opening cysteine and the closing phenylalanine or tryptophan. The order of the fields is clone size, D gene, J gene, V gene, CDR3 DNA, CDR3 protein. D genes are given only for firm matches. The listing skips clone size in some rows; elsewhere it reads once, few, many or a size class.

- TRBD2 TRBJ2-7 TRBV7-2 TGTGCCAGCAGCCCCCTTTGGACTAGCGGGAGGATCGAGCAGTACTTC CASSPLWTSGRIEQYF
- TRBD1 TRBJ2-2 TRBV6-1 TGTGCCAGCAGAGAACAGGGGGCGAGTAGCGGGGAGCTGTTTTTT CASREQGASSGELFF
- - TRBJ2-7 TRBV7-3 TGTGCCAGCAGCTTAAGCGCTTCCTCCATCTACGAGCAGTACTTC CASSLSASSIYEQYF
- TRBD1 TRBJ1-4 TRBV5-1 TGCGCCAGCAGCTTGGCCACAGGGGAGAGTGAAAAACTGTTTTTT CASSLATGESEKLFF
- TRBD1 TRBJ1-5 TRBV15 TGTGCCACCAGGGGGGGGACAGGGGAGAGAGAGCCCCAGCATTTT CATRGGTGEREPQHF
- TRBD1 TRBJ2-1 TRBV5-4 TGTGCCAGCAGCCCCGGGACAGGGGTTAACCAATTCTCCTACAATGAGCAGTTCTTC CASSPGTGVNQFSYNEQFF
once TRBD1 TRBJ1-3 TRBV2 TGTGCCAGCAGTACACAGGGGTCTGGAAACACCATATATTTT CASSTQGSGNTIYF
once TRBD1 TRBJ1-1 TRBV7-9 TGTGCCAGCAGCTTAGCCTCTGGACAGGGTGTTACTGAAGCTTTCTTT CASSLASGQGVTEAFF
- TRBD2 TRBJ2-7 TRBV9 TGTGCCAGCAGCAGGGGCAGGGAGGGTTACGAGCAGTACTTC CASSRGREGYEQYF
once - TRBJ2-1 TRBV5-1 TGCGCCAGCTCCCTCCCGTATGATGCAGGGCCTTACAATGAGCAGTTCTTC CASSLPYDAGPYNEQFF
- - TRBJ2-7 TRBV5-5 TGTGCCAGCAGCCCGAGCGTGAGGGAGGCGTACGAGCAGTACTTC CASSPSVREAYEQYF
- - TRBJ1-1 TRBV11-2 TGTGCCAGCAGCCGTACGACTGGCACTGAAGCTTTCTTT CASSRTTGTEAFF
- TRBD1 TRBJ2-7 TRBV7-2 TGTGCCAGCAGCTCCCTGAGGGACAGCCCCTACGAGCAGTACTTC CASSSLRDSPYEQYF
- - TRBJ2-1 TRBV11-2 TGTGCCAGCAGGTCTGAGGGCAATGAGCAGTTCTTC CASRSEGNEQFF
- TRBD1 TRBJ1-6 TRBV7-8 TGTGCCAGCAGCTTCCGGACAGGGGTCGATTCACCCCTCCACTTT CASSFRTGVDSPLHF
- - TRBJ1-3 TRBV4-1 TGCGCCAGCAGCCAAGGCCGGTCCCCGAGGGACACCATATATTTT CASSQGRSPRDTIYF
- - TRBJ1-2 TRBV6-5 TGTGCTTCGGGCGGGAACTATGGCTACACCTTC CASGGNYGYTF
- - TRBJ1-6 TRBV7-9 TGTGCCAGCAGCCAAAATCTCGGGAGTAATTCACCCCTCCACTTT CASSQNLGSNSPLHF
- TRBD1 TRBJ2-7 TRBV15 TGTGCCACCAGCAGGATAAGACAGGGAAGCTCCTACGAGCAGTACTTC CATSRIRQGSSYEQYF
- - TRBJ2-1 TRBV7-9 TGTGCCAGCAGCCCCGGACAGTACAATGAGCAGTTCTTC CASSPGQYNEQFF
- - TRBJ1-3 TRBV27 TGTGCCAGCAGGAAGAGCTCTGGAAACACCATATATTTT CASRKSSGNTIYF
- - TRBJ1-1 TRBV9 TGTGCCAGCAGCCCGGGACATATGAACACTGAAGCTTTCTTT CASSPGHMNTEAFF
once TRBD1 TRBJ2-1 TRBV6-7 TGTGCCAGCAGTTCTCCGGGACAGGGGAATTCCAATGAGCAGTTCTTC CASSSPGQGNSNEQFF
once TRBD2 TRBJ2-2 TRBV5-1 TGCGCCAGCAGCTTGGTGACTGGGAGCGGGAGCCTTACCGGGGAGCTGTTTTTT CASSLVTGSGSLTGELFF
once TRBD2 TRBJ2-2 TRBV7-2 TGTGCCAGCAGCTTGGGACTAGTCAACACCGGGGAGCTGTTTTTT CASSLGLVNTGELFF
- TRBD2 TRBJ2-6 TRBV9 TGTGCCAGCAGCGTATGGTCTAGCGGGGCCAACTCTGGGGCCAACGTCCTGACTTTC CASSVWSSGANSGANVLTF
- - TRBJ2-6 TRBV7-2 TGTGCCAGCAGCTTAGCCGGGTCTGGGGCCAACGTCCTGACTTTC CASSLAGSGANVLTF
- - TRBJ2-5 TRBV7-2 TGTGCCAGCAGCTCTGCGGGACTGTTGGAGACCCAGTACTTC CASSSAGLLETQYF
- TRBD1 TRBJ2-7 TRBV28 TGTGCCAGCAGTAGCCTCCGAGACAGGGCCACCTACGAGCAGTACTTC CASSSLRDRATYEQYF
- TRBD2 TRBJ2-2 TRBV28 TGTGCCAGCGTGGGGGGGGCGAACACCGGGGAGCTGTTTTTT CASVGGANTGELFF
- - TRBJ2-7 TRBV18 TGTGCCAGCTCACCGACGGCAGGCCAAAAAACCTACGAGCAGTACTTC CASSPTAGQKTYEQYF
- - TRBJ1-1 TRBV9 TGTGCCAGCAGCGTAGGTCCGGACGGGGAGAACACTGAAGCTTTCTTT CASSVGPDGENTEAFF
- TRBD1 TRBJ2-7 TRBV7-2 TGTGCCAGCAGCTTAGCCGGGACAGGGCACTACGAGCAGTACTTC CASSLAGTGHYEQYF
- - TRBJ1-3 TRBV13 TGTGCCAGCAGCTTAAGGGGGTCAATCTCTGGAAACACCATATATTTT CASSLRGSISGNTIYF
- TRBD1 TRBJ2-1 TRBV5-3 TGTGCCAGAAGCTCTGACAGGGGGGAGCAGTTCTTC CARSSDRGEQFF
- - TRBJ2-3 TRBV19 TGTGCCAGTAGTAACCGGGCCCAAGGGGGCACAGATACGCAGTATTTT CASSNRAQGGTDTQYF
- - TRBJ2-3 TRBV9 TGTGCCAGCAGCGAGAGGGGGATTACGCAGTATTTT CASSERGITQYF
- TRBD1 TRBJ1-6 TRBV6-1 TGTGCCAGCAGTGAATTTGGACAGGGCTATAATTCACCCCTCCACTTT CASSEFGQGYNSPLHF
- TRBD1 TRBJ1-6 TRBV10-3 TGTGCCATCAGTCGGACAGGGGGGACTAATTCACCCCTCCACTTT CAISRTGGTNSPLHF
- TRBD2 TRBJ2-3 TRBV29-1 TGCAGCGTTGATCTACGGCTAGCGGGAGGAGGTACGCAGTATTTT CSVDLRLAGGGTQYF
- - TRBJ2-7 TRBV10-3 TGTGCCATCATAGAGGTGATGGGCGAGCAGTACTTC CAIIEVMGEQYF
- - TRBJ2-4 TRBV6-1 TGTGCCAGCAACGAGCAGGGCGGGAAGTTAAACATTCAGTACTTC CASNEQGGKLNIQYF
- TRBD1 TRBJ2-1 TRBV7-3 TGTGCCAGCAGCCCAACCAGGGGGCAGAATGAGCAGTTCTTC CASSPTRGQNEQFF
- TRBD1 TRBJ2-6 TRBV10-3 TGTGCCATCAGTGCAGGGGGCGTTACTGGGGCCAACGTCCTGACTTTC CAISAGGVTGANVLTF
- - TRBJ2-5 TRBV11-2 TGTGCCAGCAGCTCCGGTTTGGGCTACTTGGAGACCCAGTACTTC CASSSGLGYLETQYF
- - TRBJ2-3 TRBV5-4 TGTGCCAGCGGGGGCAACACAGATACGCAGTATTTT CASGGNTDTQYF
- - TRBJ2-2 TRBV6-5 TGTGCCAGCAGTACAGGGTCTCCCGGGGAGCTGTTTTTT CASSTGSPGELFF
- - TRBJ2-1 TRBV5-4 TGTGCCAGCATCAAAGGGGGGGGCAATGGGAACAATGAGCAGTTCTTC CASIKGGGNGNNEQFF
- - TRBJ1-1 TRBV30 TGTGCCTGGAGTTCCGGACTACCGAACACTGAAGCTTTCTTT CAWSSGLPNTEAFF
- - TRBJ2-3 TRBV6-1 TGTGCCAGCAGTGAAGTAAATCGGGGAACAGATACGCAGTATTTT CASSEVNRGTDTQYF